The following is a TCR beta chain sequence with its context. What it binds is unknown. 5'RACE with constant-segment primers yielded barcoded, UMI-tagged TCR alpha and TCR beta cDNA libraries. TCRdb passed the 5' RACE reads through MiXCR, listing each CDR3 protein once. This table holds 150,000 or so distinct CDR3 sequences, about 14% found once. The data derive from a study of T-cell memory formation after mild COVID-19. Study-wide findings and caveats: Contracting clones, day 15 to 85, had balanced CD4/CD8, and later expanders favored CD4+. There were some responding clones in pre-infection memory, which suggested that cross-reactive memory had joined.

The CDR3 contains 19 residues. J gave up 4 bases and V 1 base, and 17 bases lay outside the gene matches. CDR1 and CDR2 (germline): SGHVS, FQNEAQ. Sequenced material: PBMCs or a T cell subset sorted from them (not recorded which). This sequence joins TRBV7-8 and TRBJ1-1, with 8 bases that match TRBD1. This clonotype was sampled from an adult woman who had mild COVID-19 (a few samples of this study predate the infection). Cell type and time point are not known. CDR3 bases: TGTGCCAGCAGCTTAGTAGACAGGGGACTTGGGACCTTGAGCACTGAAGCTTTCTTT. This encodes CASSLVDRGLGTLSTEAFF.